Sequencing of this TCR beta chain was carried out in a study of HIV-infected patients and healthy controls. In TCRdb, the 5' RACE reads were re-called with MiXCR into one record per CDR3 protein. The sample shows approximately 67,000 distinct CDR3 sequences, about 17% of them seen only once. This clonotype was recorded a few times. The CDR3 is made up of 15 amino acids. Losses at the gene ends were 5 bases for V and 1 base for J; bases not matched to a gene: 6. Germline V gives CDR1 MNHEY, CDR2 SMNVEV (reference sequence). This chain joins TRBV27 and TRBJ1-2; 8 nucleotides line up with TRBD1. The source material was CD4+ T cells from blood. The receptor was derived from a human donor in good health. In DNA, the CDR3 is TGTGCCAGCAGTCGGTACAGGGGGTTTAACTATGGCTACACCTTC. Protein sequence: CASSRYRGFNYGYTF.